This TCR beta chain was found in a study of shared clonotypes between healthy human individuals. Deep-level assay runs were performed. Clones were sequenced by immunoSEQ multiplex PCR, and TCRdb holds only the in-frame ones, with some missing. The sample lists about 1.5 million clones, 95% to 99% seen once, with roughly 0.45% in the top ten. CDR1 and CDR2 from the germline V gene are MNHEY and SVGAGI. The ends lost 5 bases at V and 8 bases at J; junction bases unmatched: 8. The CDR3 runs to 14 residues. Notes on the study in general: Compared with memory subsets, naive subsets generally had larger estimated richness. Some clonotypes were shared by all four sorted-subset donors, while others were not shared. The non-shared ones had lower generation probabilities than the shared ones.

On this clone: Its target is unknown.

Sequencing was carried out using naive CD4+ T cells sorted from blood. Subset defined: CD45RA+ positively selected. This TCR derives from a young man in good health. This rearrangement joins TRBV6-5 to TRBJ2-5, with TRBD2 matching 10 bases. This chain's CDR3 is CASSLAGAPVTQYF. CDR3 coding DNA: TGTGCCAGCAGTCTAGCGGGAGCCCCCGTTACCCAGTACTTC.